The 30 T cell receptor beta chains below all came from one sample that was sequenced in a study of T cells in Graves' hyperthyroidism and ophthalmopathy. RNA transcripts served as the template for amplifying TCR beta CDR3 regions. TCR CDR3 regions were first amplified by RT-PCR with HTBI primers. TCRdb analysed the multiplex PCR reads with MiXCR anew, one entry per CDR3 protein. The table has around 600,000 distinct CDR3 sequences, around 16% seen once. The sequenced sample consisted of blood. These receptors were taken from a woman in her twenties or thirties with Graves' hyperthyroidism.

The table lists this clonotype with a few counts. V usage is TRBV5-4 and J usage is TRBJ2-2, with D hard to call. Germline CDR1 is SGHNT and CDR2 is YYREEE (reference sequence). The CDR3 spans 13 residues. V was cut by 7 bases and J by 6 bases, with 13 bases left in between. The CDR3 DNA follows: TGTGCCAGCCAGGTCGAGGCCCCCGGGGAGCTGTTTTTT. It encodes CASQVEAPGELFF.

This clonotype appeared a few times. This chain links TRBV5-1 with TRBJ2-1, with TRBD1 matching over 8 bases. The junction had 12 bases not matched to a gene; V was cut back by 4 bases and J by 12 bases. Germline V CDR1 and CDR2: SGHRS, YFSETQ. The CDR3 consists of 14 residues. The CDR3 DNA reads TGCGCCAGCAGCAGGGAAGACAGGGGTCTCTGGCAGTTCTTC. This translates into CASSREDRGLWQFF.

In its sample, this clonotype was seen a few times. The chain links TRBV20-1 to TRBJ1-2, with TRBD1 identical over 9 bases. This CDR3 is 14 amino acids long. The germline CDR1 and CDR2 sequences are DFQATT and SNEGSKA (reference sequence). Unmatched junction bases numbered 4, after V lost 1 base and J lost 4 bases. CDR3 DNA: TGCAGTGCTAGAGGGACAGGGGTGGGCTATGGCTACACCTTC. Translation: CSARGTGVGYGYTF.

This clonotype was detected only a few times. The CDR3 protein is CASSPRPQGVNTEAFF. The CDR3 DNA follows: TGTGCCAGCTCACCTCGGCCCCAGGGGGTAAACACTGAAGCTTTCTTT. The chain has TRBV18 and TRBJ1-1; 7 bases align to TRBD1. CDR1 is KGHSH and CDR2 is LQKENI in the germline V gene. The CDR3 is made up of 16 amino acids. J lost 2 bases, V lost 3 bases, and 9 bases had no gene match. Supplemented by reference TRBV18 and TRBJ1-1, the full variable domain reads NAGVMQNPRHLVRRRGQEARLRCSPMKGHSHVYWYRQLPEEGLKFMVYLQKENIIDESGMPKERFSAEFPKEGPSILRIQQVVRGDSAAYFCASSPRPQGVNTEAFFGQGTRLTVV.

V and J are TRBV18 and TRBJ2-7, with TRBD2 matching 7 bases. Germline V CDR1 and CDR2: KGHSH, LQKENI. The CDR3 has 15 amino acids. Germline trimming cut 3 bases from V and 5 bases from J; bases unmatched to any gene: 10. The CDR3 sequence: CASSPTGGPPNEQYF. DNA for the CDR3: TGTGCCAGCTCACCGACGGGAGGACCGCCCAACGAGCAGTACTTC. Looking up the rest from reference TRBV18 and TRBJ2-7 gives the full variable domain: NAGVMQNPRHLVRRRGQEARLRCSPMKGHSHVYWYRQLPEEGLKFMVYLQKENIIDESGMPKERFSAEFPKEGPSILRIQQVVRGDSAAYFCASSPTGGPPNEQYFGPGTRLTVT.

This clonotype was detected many times. This chain links TRBV2 with TRBJ2-3; 8 nucleotides match TRBD1. Per germline, CDR1 SNHLY and CDR2 FYNNEI. Unmatched junction bases numbered 6, after V lost 7 bases and J lost 3 bases. This CDR3 spans 14 amino acids. This CDR3 reads CASNRQGWTDTQYF. In nucleotides, the CDR3 is TGTGCCAGCAACCGACAGGGGTGGACAGATACGCAGTATTTT.

This clonotype was recorded many times. This chain links TRBV30 with TRBJ2-7; D is possibly TRBD1 or TRBD2 (5 bases each). The CDR3 is made up of 14 amino acids. The germline CDR1 and CDR2 sequences are GTSNPN and SVGIG (reference sequence). The V and J ends lost 5 bases and 3 bases respectively, with 17 bases between them. The CDR3, as DNA: TGTGCCTGGGCGACGGGGACCGGGATCTACGAGCAGTACTTC. Translated, it gives CAWATGTGIYEQYF.

This clonotype came up many times. The J gene is TRBJ1-3, the V gene TRBV5-1; no reliable D call. Per the germline V gene, CDR1 is SGHRS and CDR2 is YFSETQ. The CDR3 runs to 15 residues. Trimming took off 2 bases at V and 0 bases at J, with 9 bases between the two ends. In DNA, the CDR3 is TGCGCCAGCAGCTTTGAGGGAAGCTCTGGAAACACCATATATTTT. Its protein is CASSFEGSSGNTIYF.

This clonotype turned up a few times. This chain connects TRBV29-1 to TRBJ1-1; D is unresolved. Trimming left V 8 bases short and J 1 base short, with 8 bases between. The germline gives CDR1 SQVTM, CDR2 ANQGSEA. This CDR3 contains 11 residues. The CDR3 region is CSLRQNTEAFF. The CDR3, as DNA: TGCAGCCTGAGGCAGAACACTGAAGCTTTCTTT. The variable domain in full, with the rest retrieved from reference TRBV29-1 and TRBJ1-1, is SAVISQKPSRDICQRGTSLTIQCQVDSQVTMMFWYRQQPGQSLTLIATANQGSEATYESGFVIDKFPISRPNLTFSTLTVSNMSPEDSSIYLCSLRQNTEAFFGQGTRLTVV.

This clonotype was detected ten times or more. The chain uses TRBV20-1 and TRBJ1-1, with D possibly being TRBD1 (6 bases). This CDR3 is built from 13 residues. Germline CDR1 DFQATT, CDR2 SNEGSKA (reference sequence). V was cut by 1 base and J by 1 base, with 7 bases left in between. CDR3: CSARGGPNTEAFF. DNA of the CDR3: TGCAGTGCTAGAGGGGGGCCGAACACTGAAGCTTTCTTT.

This clonotype was picked up many times. V usage is TRBV12-3 or TRBV12-4 and J usage is TRBJ2-1; 8 nucleotides line up with TRBD1. V shed 7 bases, J shed 8 bases, and the junction held 16 bases outside the gene matches. CDR3 size: 16 residues. The CDR3 sequence is CASTPDRGAPVDEQFF. CDR3 DNA: TGTGCCAGCACTCCAGACAGGGGTGCCCCCGTAGATGAGCAGTTCTTC.

In its sample, this clonotype was seen many times. The gene calls are TRBV29-1 and TRBJ2-3; 10 bases map to TRBD2. The CDR3 totals 18 residues. With V trimmed by 0 bases and J by 1 base, 10 bases remained unmatched. Germline V gene lookup returns CDR1 SQVTM and CDR2 ANQGSEA. In nucleotides, the CDR3 is TGCAGCGTTGAAGAAGACCTAGCGGGAGTCTTAGGCACAGATACGCAGTATTTT. Its protein is CSVEEDLAGVLGTDTQYF.

The sample holds a few counts of this clonotype. This chain uses TRBV20-1 with TRBJ2-7; D is uncertain. Germline-derived CDR1 and CDR2 are DFQATT and SNEGSKA (reference sequence). V was clipped by 3 bases and J by 6 bases, with 24 bases between them. This CDR3 contains 16 residues. CDR3 sequence (DNA): TGCAGTGCTAGGTTCTATAGGGCAGACCTCCTTGGCGAGCAGTACTTC. Translating gives CSARFYRADLLGEQYF.

In this sample, this clonotype turned up a few times. V usage is TRBV28 and J usage is TRBJ1-3, with a tentative D call TRBD1 (5 bases). This CDR3 has 16 amino acids. Germline CDR1 MDHEN, CDR2 SYDVKM. Trimming left V 4 bases short and J 0 bases short, with 13 bases between. CDR3 protein: CASSSSRAYSGNTIYF. The CDR3 nucleotides are TGTGCCAGCAGTTCCTCCAGGGCATACTCTGGAAACACCATATATTTT.

V usage is TRBV9 and J usage is TRBJ2-2; D remains ambiguous. Deletions cut 4 bases from V and 4 bases from J, with 11 bases between. Germline CDR1 reads SGDLS; CDR2 reads YYNGEE. The CDR3 totals 14 residues. Here the CDR3 reads CASSSHSLTGELFF. The CDR3 DNA reads as TGTGCCAGCAGCTCCCATAGTCTCACCGGGGAGCTGTTTTTT.

The J gene is TRBJ2-7, the V gene TRBV20-1; D ambiguous. V lost 6 bases to trimming and J lost 5 bases, with 29 bases between them. Germline V gene sequence: CDR1 DFQATT, CDR2 SNEGSKA (reference sequence). The CDR3 has 17 residues. CDR3 sequence: CSAELFGAEPHPDEQYF. CDR3 DNA: TGCAGTGCGGAGCTGTTTGGAGCAGAACCCCATCCCGACGAGCAGTACTTC.

A note on this clonotype: Germline and junction disagree at one end, which may indicate a read error. V usage is TRBV30 and J usage is TRBJ1-1; D not resolved. CDR1 and CDR2 (germline): GTSNPN, SVGIG (reference sequence). The CDR3 is 13 residues long. DNA of the CDR3: TGTGCCTGGGGTGTAGGCGTTAACACTGAAGCTTTCTTT. It translates to CAWGVGVNTEAFF.

In its sample, this clonotype was seen a few times. CDR3 DNA sequence: TGTGCCAGCAGTTACGACCGGGACAGGAACACCGGGGAGCTGTTTTTT. It is translated as CASSYDRDRNTGELFF. The rearrangement links TRBV6-5 to TRBJ2-2; TRBD1 matches 7 bases. The germline CDR1 and CDR2 sequences are MNHEY and SVGAGI. CDR3 length: 16 amino acids. The trim removed 2 bases at V and 1 base at J, leaving 4 bases unmatched.

Of note for this clonotype: A read error may explain this, as a much larger clone is one base away. CDR3 DNA sequence: TGTGCCACCTGGGGGGGAGATGCCTACGAGCAGTACTTC. It translates to CATWGGDAYEQYF. This chain links TRBV10-3 with TRBJ2-7; TRBD2 aligns across 7 bases. This CDR3 comprises 13 residues. Germline lookup yields CDR1 ENHRY and CDR2 SYGVKD. The V gene end was trimmed by 10 bases and the J gene end by 2 bases; junction bases not matched to a gene: 8.

This clonotype was picked up a small number of times. The rearrangement uses TRBV19 and TRBJ2-7; 13 bases fit TRBD2. CDR3 length: 15 residues. V shed 3 bases and J 3 bases; nucleotides not matched to a gene: 2. Germline V gene lookup returns CDR1 LNHDA and CDR2 SQIVND (reference sequence). For the CDR3, the DNA is TGTGCCAGTAGTATCGGACTAGCGGGAGTCTACGAGCAGTACTTC. Protein: CASSIGLAGVYEQYF.

This clonotype was detected a few times. The chain carries TRBV19 and TRBJ2-4; 7 bases line up with TRBD1. V lost 3 bases to trimming and J lost 1 base; unmatched junction nucleotides: 9. The CDR3 runs 17 residues. Germline-derived CDR1 and CDR2 are LNHDA and SQIVND (reference sequence). The CDR3 coding sequence is TGTGCCAGTAGTATCTCTACAGGGGTGGTGGCCAAAAACATTCAGTACTTC. Translation: CASSISTGVVAKNIQYF.

In the case of this clonotype: A much larger clone lies one base from this, so it may be a read error. The chain is built from TRBV27 and TRBJ1-2; no clear D gene. V shed 1 base and J shed 4 bases, with 10 bases lying between them. Germline CDR1 MNHEY, CDR2 SMNVEV (reference sequence). The CDR3 is 14 residues long. CDR3 DNA: TGTGCCAGCAGTTTATTCTTCGAGAGCTATGGCTACACCTTC. It specifies CASSLFFESYGYTF.

This clonotype was counted many times. The chain carries TRBV3-1 and TRBJ2-3; the match to TRBD1 covers 8 bases. The CDR3 covers 17 residues. The germline V gene encodes CDR1 LGHDT and CDR2 YNNKEL (reference sequence). The trim removed 1 base at V and 4 bases at J, leaving 10 bases unmatched. The CDR3 nucleotides are TGTGCCAGCAGCCAAGCTATTGGACAGGGTAGGGCAGATACGCAGTATTTT. Encoded protein: CASSQAIGQGRADTQYF.

The chain has TRBV6-1 and TRBJ1-1; 8 bases are a match to TRBD1. The V gene's germline CDR1 is MNHNS and CDR2 SASEGT. This CDR3 is 14 amino acids long. Germline trimming cut 6 bases from V and 4 bases from J; bases unmatched to any gene: 7. The CDR3 loop reads CASSQTGGATEAFF. Here the CDR3 DNA reads TGTGCCAGCAGCCAAACAGGGGGGGCCACTGAAGCTTTCTTT.

This clonotype was counted a few times. The J gene is TRBJ2-1, the V gene TRBV24-1, with 11 bases matching TRBD1. The CDR3 sequence is 16 residues long. CDR1 is KGHDR and CDR2 is SFDVKD in the germline V gene. The J segment lost 1 base and the V segment lost 10 bases, leaving 8 bases of the junction unmatched. In DNA, the CDR3 is TGTGCCACGAGGGACAGGGGGATCTGGTCCTACAATGAGCAGTTCTTC. This codes for CATRDRGIWSYNEQFF.

The sample holds a few counts of this clonotype. V usage is TRBV11-2 and J usage is TRBJ2-7, with a possible D match to TRBD2 (6 bases). The CDR3 consists of 14 residues. CDR1 is SGHAT, CDR2 FQNNGV, per germline. The ends were cut back, 4 bases at V and 2 bases at J, with 12 bases in the middle. CDR3: CASSSGLPAYEQYF. The CDR3 coding sequence is TGTGCCAGCAGCTCAGGACTACCCGCCTACGAGCAGTACTTC.

The rearrangement uses TRBV12-3 or TRBV12-4 and TRBJ1-5, with D uncertain. Between the trimmed V and J ends, which lost 7 bases and 1 base, there was a span of 11 bases. The CDR3 length is 14 residues. Here the CDR3 reads CASTGAGSNQPQHF. In DNA form, the CDR3 reads TGTGCCAGCACCGGAGCAGGAAGCAATCAGCCCCAGCATTTT.

The chain combines TRBV15 with TRBJ2-5; perhaps TRBD1 as D (6 bases). The CDR3 consists of 17 residues. The V end was cut by 1 base, the J end by 5 bases, with 20 bases between. The germline gives CDR1 LNHNV, CDR2 YYDKDF (reference sequence). CDR3 amino acids: CATSRARDTLFVETQYF. The DNA for the CDR3 is TGTGCCACCAGCAGAGCCCGGGACACTCTTTTCGTGGAGACCCAGTACTTC.

This chain links TRBV7-8 with TRBJ1-2, with D hard to call. With 5 bases removed from V and 0 bases from J, the gap between germline ends came to 10 bases. This CDR3 comprises 14 residues. Germline V gene lookup returns CDR1 SGHVS and CDR2 FQNEAQ. CDR3 loop: CASSRDLANYGYTF. CDR3 nucleotides: TGTGCCAGCAGCCGGGATTTAGCTAACTATGGCTACACCTTC.

The table lists this clonotype with a few counts. The V and J genes are TRBV18 and TRBJ1-2, with D unclear. V was shortened by 3 bases and J by 0 bases, with 11 bases between the two germline ends. Germline loops: CDR1 KGHSH, CDR2 LQKENI. This CDR3 has 15 amino acids. The CDR3 DNA sequence: TGTGCCAGCTCACCCGGGGAGATAGCTAACTATGGCTACACCTTC. Translated, it gives CASSPGEIANYGYTF.